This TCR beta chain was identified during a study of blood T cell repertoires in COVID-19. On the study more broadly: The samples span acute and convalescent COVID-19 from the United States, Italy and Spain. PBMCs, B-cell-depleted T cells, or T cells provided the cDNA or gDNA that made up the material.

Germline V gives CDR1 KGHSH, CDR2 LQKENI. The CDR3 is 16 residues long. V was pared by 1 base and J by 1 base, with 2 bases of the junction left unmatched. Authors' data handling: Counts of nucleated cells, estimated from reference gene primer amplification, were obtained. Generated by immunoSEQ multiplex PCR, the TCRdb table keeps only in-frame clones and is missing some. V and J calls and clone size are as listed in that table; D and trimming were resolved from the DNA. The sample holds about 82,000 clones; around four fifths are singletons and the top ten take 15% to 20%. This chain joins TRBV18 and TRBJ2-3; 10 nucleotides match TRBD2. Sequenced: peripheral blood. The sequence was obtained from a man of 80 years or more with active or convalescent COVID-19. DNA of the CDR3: TGTGCCAGCTCACCACGGAGCGGGAGGGGCACAGATACGCAGTATTTT. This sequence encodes CASSPRSGRGTDTQYF.